The sequence of this T cell receptor (beta chain) was determined in a study of blood T cell repertoires in COVID-19. Study-level information: There were acute and convalescent COVID-19 samples, and they came from the United States, Italy and Spain. The analysed material was cDNA or gDNA that came from T cells, B-cell-depleted T cells, or PBMCs.

The CDR3 length is 12 residues. Per germline, CDR1 GTSNPN and CDR2 SVGIG (reference sequence). Trimming cost V 7 bases and J 10 bases; bases outside gene matches: 7. The age range of participants was about 18 to 89 years, with residence in about 25 US areas. Exposed study participants had met a COVID-19 case within 2 weeks before entry. Libraries were prepared by immunoSEQ multiplex PCR; TCRdb keeps only in-frame clonotypes and omits some of them. The sample has 200,000 to 250,000 clones, around 91% seen once. V gene TRBV30 combines with J gene TRBJ1-6, with 7 bases matching TRBD1. Specimen: PBMCs or T cells enriched from blood (not recorded which). The receptor's source is a man aged 30-40 years who had been exposed to COVID-19. As DNA, the CDR3 is TGTGCCTCGAGACAGGGTCCCTCACCCCTCCACTTT. Translating it yields CASRQGPSPLHF.